This TCR beta chain came from a study of blood T cell repertoires in COVID-19. Study-level information: Acute-phase and convalescent COVID-19 samples originated in the United States, Italy and Spain. From T cells, B-cell-depleted T cells, or PBMCs came the material, which was cDNA or gDNA.

Here immunoSEQ multiplex PCR was the method, and the copy in TCRdb shows in-frame clones only, minus some. The sample lists some 110,000 clones; 80% to 90% were seen once. This CDR3 contains 15 residues. Trimming left V 0 bases short and J 8 bases short, with 13 bases between. Germline CDR1 MGHRA, CDR2 YSYEKL. The clonotype was recovered from a man between 50 and 59 years old with acute or convalescent COVID-19. The sequenced sample consisted of peripheral blood. The chain links TRBV4-1 to TRBJ1-4; D might be TRBD1 (6 bases). Here the CDR3 DNA reads TGCGCCAGCAGCCAAGAGGGGGCTAAAGGGGAAAAACTGTTTTTT. Its translation: CASSQEGAKGEKLFF.